This TCR beta chain derives from a study of cytotoxic CD8 clonotypes in ibrutinib-treated CLL. Study-wide background: Response samples came after a median roughly 13 months of treatment, range 6 to 36.

The method was immunoSEQ multiplex PCR; TCRdb's version includes in-frame clones alone and lacks a portion of them. The sample includes 130,000 to 150,000 clones, 79% of them seen just once. The sample holds a few counts of this clone. Its antigen remains unidentified. Regarding the study as a whole: The study found public clonotypes uncommon, contracting or stable on treatment.

This receptor was obtained from a human donor with chronic lymphocytic leukemia. This sample comprised PBMCs, obtained after 12 months of ibrutinib treatment.

CDR3 DNA: TGTGCCAGTAGTAGAATGGGAGATACGCAGTATTTT. Translation gives CASSRMGDTQYF. The chain carries TRBV19 and TRBJ2-3, with D unresolved. Trimming took 4 bases from V and 5 from J, leaving 7 bases between them. The CDR3 is 12 residues long. Germline lookup yields CDR1 LNHDA and CDR2 SQIVND (reference sequence). The full variable domain, rest sourced from reference TRBV19 and TRBJ2-3, is DGGITQSPKYLFRKEGQNVTLSCEQNLNHDAMYWYRQDPGQGLRLIYYSQIVNDFQKGDIAEGYSVSREKKESFPLTVTSAQKNPTAFYLCASSRMGDTQYFGPGTRLTVL.